The 29 T cell receptor beta chains in this list originate from one sample, sequenced in a study of T-cell reconstitution after alpha-beta-depleted transplantation in children. This sample's TCRbeta library carried unique molecular identifier barcodes. TCRdb analysed the PCR reads with MiXCR anew, one entry per CDR3 protein. Here the sample spans 200,000 to 250,000 distinct CDR3 sequences, about 11% being singletons. The specimen was PBMCs, collected before TCRalphabeta/CD19-depleted stem cell transplant. All receptors derive from a child less than two years old with acute myeloid leukemia, due to receive a stem cell transplant.

This clonotype was found many times. The chain is built from TRBV9 and TRBJ2-3; D remains ambiguous. V lost 0 bases, J lost 0 bases, and 17 bases lay in between. Germline V gene lookup returns CDR1 SGDLS and CDR2 YYNGEE. The CDR3 extends over 18 amino acids. Written as DNA, the CDR3 is TGTGCCAGCAGCGTAGAGAGATTGAGTCATGCTAGCACAGATACGCAGTATTTT. Encoded protein: CASSVERLSHASTDTQYF.

In its sample, this clonotype was seen many times. The chain carries TRBV20-1 and TRBJ2-3, with D hard to call. Trimming left V 3 bases short and J 0 bases short, with 7 bases between. Germline V gene data show CDR1 as DFQATT and CDR2 as SNEGSKA (reference sequence). The CDR3 is 13 amino acids. The CDR3 DNA reads as TGCAGTGCTAGCATCCCTAGCACAGATACGCAGTATTTT. Its protein product is CSASIPSTDTQYF.

This clonotype was seen ten or more times. J is TRBJ1-2 and V is TRBV7-2; the D gene is possibly TRBD1 (5 bases). V gave up 5 bases and J gave up 5 bases, with 21 bases separating them. The CDR3 spans 16 residues. Looked up from germline, CDR1 is SGHTA and CDR2 is FQGNSA. CDR3 nucleotide sequence: TGTGCCAGCAGCCCCGCAAGCAGGGAGGTTACATATGGCTACACCTTC. Amino acid sequence: CASSPASREVTYGYTF.

This clonotype was detected many times. V usage is TRBV6-2 or TRBV6-3 and J usage is TRBJ2-7; TRBD2 matches 8 bases. J lost 0 bases, V lost 8 bases, and 6 bases had no gene match. The CDR3 is made up of 14 amino acids. Germline loops: CDR1 MNHEY, CDR2 SVGEGT. CDR3 loop: CASRIAGHSYEQYF. Written as DNA, the CDR3 is TGTGCCAGCCGCATAGCGGGGCACTCCTACGAGCAGTACTTC.

This clonotype was seen at least ten times. This rearrangement joins TRBV5-5 to TRBJ2-3; D is ambiguous. The V gene's germline CDR1 is SGHKS and CDR2 YYEKEE (reference sequence). This CDR3 has 12 amino acids. The V and J ends lost 4 bases and 7 bases respectively, with 10 bases between them. The CDR3 DNA follows: TGTGCCAGCAGCCGTTGGGCCCATACGCAGTATTTT. It translates to CASSRWAHTQYF.

This clonotype occurred many times. The V and J genes are TRBV6-1 and TRBJ2-1; 9 bases fit TRBD2. The CDR3 consists of 14 residues. The V and J ends lost 4 bases and 6 bases, in that order; junction bases with no gene match: 4. Germline-derived CDR1 and CDR2 are MNHNS and SASEGT. The CDR3 protein is CASSAAGGSNEQFF. In nucleotides, the CDR3 is TGTGCCAGCAGTGCAGCGGGAGGCAGCAATGAGCAGTTCTTC.

This clonotype has ten or more counts. The V and J genes are TRBV6-1 and TRBJ2-2; D is undetermined. Trimming took off 3 bases at V and 0 bases at J, with 14 bases between the two ends. Germline V CDR1 and CDR2: MNHNS, SASEGT. The CDR3 is 17 residues long. The chain's CDR3 is CASSDVRQQPNTGELFF. The CDR3 DNA follows: TGTGCCAGCAGTGACGTGAGACAACAACCGAACACCGGGGAGCTGTTTTTT.

This clonotype came up many times. The chain combines TRBV4-2 with TRBJ2-7, with no clear D. Trimming pared 0 bases from V and 2 bases from J, leaving 11 bases between. The CDR3 has 15 amino acids. Per germline, CDR1 LGHNA and CDR2 YNFKEQ. As DNA, the CDR3 is TGTGCCAGCAGCCAAGATCTTACCGGTCCCTACGAGCAGTACTTC. Its protein is CASSQDLTGPYEQYF.

This clonotype came up many times. The chain joins TRBV20-1 to TRBJ2-7, with 11 bases aligning to TRBD2. Germline V gene sequence: CDR1 DFQATT, CDR2 SNEGSKA (reference sequence). The CDR3 is 13 residues long. V was clipped by 0 bases and J by 7 bases; unmatched bases: 2. The CDR3 is CSARDRLAGEQYF. The CDR3 region has the DNA TGCAGTGCTAGAGATCGACTAGCGGGGGAGCAGTACTTC.

The rearrangement links TRBV7-3 to TRBJ2-1, with D possibly called TRBD1 or TRBD2 (5 bases each). The germline CDR1 and CDR2 sequences are SGHTA and FQGTGA. Trimming left V 6 bases short and J 6 bases short, with 15 bases between. The CDR3 length is 14 residues. CDR3 sequence reads: CASSLGVSPNEQFF. The CDR3 coding sequence is TGTGCCAGCAGTCTGGGGGTTTCCCCCAATGAGCAGTTCTTC.

This clonotype appeared many times. The gene calls are TRBV20-1 and TRBJ2-2; a weak D match, TRBD1 (6 bases). Germline CDR1 DFQATT, CDR2 SNEGSKA (reference sequence). The CDR3 consists of 15 residues. Trimming took 0 bases from V and 2 from J, leaving 10 bases between them. The DNA of the CDR3 is TGCAGTGCTAGAGACACCGGGACAAACACCGGGGAGCTGTTTTTT. Its translation: CSARDTGTNTGELFF.

This clonotype was detected ten times or more. V gene TRBV5-4 combines with J gene TRBJ2-1; D tentatively reads TRBD1 or TRBD2 (5 bases each). The length of the CDR3 is 15 residues. Germline CDR1 reads SGHNT; CDR2 reads YYREEE (reference sequence). V lost 10 bases and J lost 0, with 17 bases in between. The CDR3 here is CALTRDRSSYNEQFF. The CDR3 nucleotides read TGTGCCCTAACCCGGGACCGGAGCTCCTACAATGAGCAGTTCTTC.

This clonotype occurred many times. This chain links TRBV19 with TRBJ1-5; D remains ambiguous. This CDR3 region has 14 residues. The V gene lost 3 bases and the J gene lost 0 bases, with 6 bases spanning the gap. Germline V lookup: CDR1 LNHDA, CDR2 SQIVND (reference sequence). The CDR3 nucleotides read TGTGCCAGTAGTATTACAACTAGCAATCAGCCCCAGCATTTT. Translated: CASSITTSNQPQHF.

This clonotype was counted many times. This sequence joins TRBV19 and TRBJ2-7; D is unclear. CDR1 and CDR2 from the germline V gene are LNHDA and SQIVND (reference sequence). Trimming took off 0 bases at V and 6 bases at J, with 9 bases between the two ends. CDR3 length: 13 amino acids. As DNA, the CDR3 is TGTGCCAGTAGTATAGATAAGGGCCGCGAGCAGTACTTC. This gives the protein CASSIDKGREQYF.

This clonotype showed up many times. The chain employs TRBV7-2 and TRBJ2-1; TRBD2 matches at 8 bases. J lost 9 bases, V lost 6 bases, and 13 bases had no gene match. CDR3 length equals 15 residues. The germline gives CDR1 SGHTA, CDR2 FQGNSA. In nucleotides, the CDR3 is TGTGCCAGCAGGTTTACTAGCGGTAAGGGGGTTGAGCAGTTCTTC. It specifies CASRFTSGKGVEQFF.

This clonotype was observed at least ten times. V usage is TRBV29-1 and J usage is TRBJ1-1, with D perhaps TRBD1 (5 bases). The CDR3 has 14 residues. V shed 6 bases and J shed 4 bases, with 18 bases lying between them. CDR1 is SQVTM, CDR2 ANQGSEA, per germline. The CDR3 here is CSVGLYRQSTEAFF. The CDR3 DNA is TGCAGCGTAGGGTTATACAGGCAGTCCACTGAAGCTTTCTTT.

In regard to this clonotype: A clone one base away is much larger, so this may be a read error. This CDR3 fails to terminate in the conserved phenylalanine or tryptophan, so it likely reflects a read error. V usage is TRBV2 and J usage is TRBJ2-7; 13 bases agree with TRBD2. Germline values: CDR1 SNHLY, CDR2 FYNNEI. V gave up 6 bases and J gave up 6 bases; unmatched junction bases: 5. The length of the CDR3 is 14 residues. CDR3 nucleotides: TGTGCCAGCAGGGGACTAGCGGGATCGCGCGAGCAGTACTTG. As protein: CASRGLAGSREQYL.

This clonotype appeared many times. This rearrangement joins TRBV10-2 to TRBJ2-3; 7 bases match TRBD2. The CDR3 runs 13 residues. Per germline, CDR1 WSHSY and CDR2 SAAADI. V shed 7 bases and J 8 bases; nucleotides not matched to a gene: 9. The CDR3 bases are TGCGCCAGCATCGAGGGAGGGGACGCTACGCAGTATTTT. Protein product: CASIEGGDATQYF.

This clonotype appeared many times. The V gene is TRBV15, the J gene TRBJ1-2; D gene uncertain. Trimming took off 1 base at V and 4 bases at J, with 13 bases between the two ends. Germline V gene data show CDR1 as LNHNV and CDR2 as YYDKDF (reference sequence). This CDR3 contains 15 residues. The CDR3 loop reads CATSRAGQYLYGYTF. The DNA for the CDR3 is TGTGCCACCAGCAGAGCCGGCCAGTACCTCTATGGCTACACCTTC.

This clonotype was counted many times. The chain couples TRBV20-1 to TRBJ1-5; TRBD1 is a possible D gene (6 bases). The germline V gene encodes CDR1 DFQATT and CDR2 SNEGSKA (reference sequence). CDR3 length: 12 residues. CDR3 loop: CSMSGGDQPQHF. DNA of the CDR3: TGCAGCATGTCTGGGGGCGATCAGCCCCAGCATTTT.

CDR3: CASSLTGRDSGELFF. The DNA for the CDR3 is TGTGCCAGCAGCTTAACAGGCAGGGATAGCGGGGAGCTGTTTTTT. This rearrangement joins TRBV7-3 to TRBJ2-2, with D possibly being TRBD1 (5 bases). This CDR3 has 15 amino acids. Trimming pared 0 bases from V and 7 bases from J, leaving 12 bases between. The germline V gene encodes CDR1 SGHTA and CDR2 FQGTGA.

At least ten counts were recorded for this clonotype. The chain recombines TRBV4-2 with TRBJ2-7; no clear D gene. Germline assignment: CDR1 LGHNA and CDR2 YNFKEQ. V lost 0 bases and J lost 6, with 9 bases in between. There are 13 residues in the CDR3. This chain's CDR3 is CASSQDPVAEQYF. CDR3 DNA: TGTGCCAGCAGCCAAGACCCCGTCGCCGAGCAGTACTTC.

This clonotype was picked up a small number of times. The chain combines TRBV19 with TRBJ1-2; D is uncertain. The CDR3 is 15 amino acids. CDR1 is LNHDA, CDR2 SQIVND, per germline (reference sequence). The V and J ends lost 5 bases and 4 bases respectively, with 17 bases between them. The CDR3 sequence is CASSPRRTDPYGYTF. In nucleotides, the CDR3 is TGTGCCAGTAGTCCCCGGAGGACGGACCCCTATGGCTACACCTTC.

At least ten counts were recorded for this clonotype. The genes are TRBV7-6 and TRBJ2-3; TRBD1 agrees at 12 bases. The J segment lost 2 bases and the V segment lost 5 bases, leaving 5 bases of the junction unmatched. Per germline, CDR1 SGHVS and CDR2 FNYEAQ. CDR3 length equals 16 residues. CDR3: CASSEGTGGPTDTQYF. The CDR3 DNA reads TGTGCCAGCAGCGAAGGGACAGGGGGCCCCACAGATACGCAGTATTTT.

In this sample, this clonotype turned up many times. This chain links TRBV7-6 with TRBJ2-6; 7 bases match TRBD1. CDR3 length: 15 residues. V lost 3 bases and J lost 1; bases outside the gene matches: 0. Germline CDR1 is SGHVS and CDR2 is FNYEAQ. Here the CDR3 DNA reads TGTGCCAGCAGCTTGGGACAGTCTGGGGCCAACGTCCTGACTTTC. It yields the protein CASSLGQSGANVLTF. Complete variable domain (other parts from reference TRBV7-6 and TRBJ2-6): GAGVSQSPRYKVTKRGQDVALRCDPISGHVSLYWYRQALGQGPEFLTYFNYEAQQDKSGLPNDRFSAERPEGSISTLTIQRTEQRDSAMYRCASSLGQSGANVLTFGAGSRLTVL.

This clonotype was seen repeatedly, ten times or more. The chain combines TRBV18 with TRBJ2-1, with 9 bases identical to TRBD2. The CDR3 is 14 amino acids. The J segment lost 7 bases and the V segment lost 0 bases, leaving 1 base of the junction unmatched. Looked up from germline, CDR1 is KGHSH and CDR2 is LQKENI. CDR3 loop: CASSPPGLANEQFF. CDR3 nucleotide sequence: TGTGCCAGCTCACCACCGGGACTAGCTAATGAGCAGTTCTTC.

In this sample, this clonotype turned up many times. V usage is TRBV6-1 and J usage is TRBJ2-1; 8 nucleotides line up with TRBD2. CDR1 and CDR2 (germline): MNHNS, SASEGT. V was pared by 5 bases and J by 2 bases, with 8 bases of the junction left unmatched. CDR3 length: 16 amino acids. The CDR3 nucleotides read TGTGCCAGCAGTCCTCGGGGGGGATACCCCTACAATGAGCAGTTCTTC. Protein sequence: CASSPRGGYPYNEQFF.

The gene calls are TRBV5-1 and TRBJ2-2; 9 nucleotides line up with TRBD2. Trimming at V came to 4 bases and at J to 5 bases, leaving 3 bases not matched to a gene. This CDR3 is built from 14 residues. The V gene's germline CDR1 is SGHRS and CDR2 YFSETQ. The CDR3 nucleotides read TGCGCCAGCAGCCGGACTAGCGAAACCGGGGAGCTGTTTTTT. As protein: CASSRTSETGELFF.

This clonotype was seen ten or more times. The chain links TRBV20-1 to TRBJ1-5; TRBD1 aligns across 9 bases. The CDR3 length is 14 residues. Germline values: CDR1 DFQATT, CDR2 SNEGSKA (reference sequence). The V gene end was trimmed by 7 bases and the J gene end by 5 bases; junction bases not matched to a gene: 9. The CDR3 DNA reads as TGCAGTGTGGCACAGGGGGCTCCCGATCAGCCCCAGCATTTT. Amino acid sequence: CSVAQGAPDQPQHF.